Following are 11 T cell receptor beta chains from one sample sequenced in a study of monozygotic twins with inflammatory bowel disease. TCRdb reprocessed the 5' RACE reads, keeping one entry per CDR3 protein, no DNA. This listing includes some 300,000 distinct CDR3 sequences. Sequenced sample: blood. These receptors all stem from a human donor with ulcerative colitis or Crohn's disease, or a healthy co-twin of an affected twin (not recorded which).

V usage is TRBV18 and J usage is TRBJ1-2; TCRdb names TRBD1, which stays unverified in the absence of DNA. The CDR3 covers 14 residues. CDR1 is KGHSH and CDR2 is LQKENI in the germline V gene. This CDR3 is CASSRQRGNYGYTF.

The rearrangement links TRBV9 to TRBJ2-1; TCRdb's D call of TRBD1 is untestable without DNA. The CDR3 is made up of 14 amino acids. In germline, CDR1 is SGDLS, CDR2 YYNGEE. CDR3 protein: CASSVARGDDEQFF.

V gene TRBV9 combines with J gene TRBJ1-3; TCRdb lists TRBD1, though no DNA is available to test this call. From germline, CDR1 is SGDLS and CDR2 YYNGEE. There are 16 residues in the CDR3. CDR3 region: CASSVGTTGSGNTIYF. The entire variable domain, with the rest obtained from reference TRBV9 and TRBJ1-3, is as follows: DSGVTQTPKHLITATGQRVTLRCSPRSGDLSVYWYQQSLDQGLQFLIQYYNGEERAKGNILERFSAQQFPDLHSELNLSSLELGDSALYFCASSVGTTGSGNTIYFGEGSWLTVV.

This sequence joins TRBV2 and TRBJ2-7; TCRdb reports TRBD1, a call that lacks DNA to check it against. CDR1 is SNHLY and CDR2 is FYNNEI in the germline V gene. This CDR3 comprises 14 residues. CDR3 loop: CASSRKDGTLEQYF.

This sequence joins TRBV12-3 or TRBV12-4 and TRBJ1-6; TCRdb selects TRBD1, and the lack of DNA leaves this call unchecked. The CDR3 has 15 residues. CDR3 sequence: CASKKQGAFNSPLHF.

V gene TRBV7-2 combines with J gene TRBJ2-1; checking the TCRdb D call of TRBD2 is not possible without DNA. Germline V lookup: CDR1 SGHTA, CDR2 FQGNSA. CDR3 length: 14 residues. The CDR3 sequence is CASSLALAGGPEFF.

The chain combines TRBV7-8 with TRBJ1-1. This CDR3 comprises 11 residues. Germline loops: CDR1 SGHVS, CDR2 FQNEAQ. The CDR3 spells CASSMGGEAFF.

V is TRBV29-1 and J is TRBJ2-7. The CDR3 extends over 13 amino acids. Germline values: CDR1 SQVTM, CDR2 ANQGSEA. CDR3: CSVEAFRAGEQYF.

The V gene is TRBV6-1, the J gene TRBJ1-5; no DNA is available, so the TRBD1 call from TCRdb remains unchecked. CDR1 and CDR2 from the germline V gene are MNHNS and SASEGT. The CDR3 runs 15 residues. The CDR3 spells CASSKHARVVGPQHF.

V usage is TRBV5-1 and J usage is TRBJ2-2; TCRdb's D call, TRBD2, is unchecked because there is no DNA. This CDR3 has 18 amino acids. The germline CDR1 and CDR2 sequences are SGHRS and YFSETQ. CDR3 sequence reads: CASSSRTSGRSRAGELFF.

This CDR3 is CASSWAAAGELFF. V usage is TRBV7-2 and J usage is TRBJ2-2; TCRdb reports TRBD1, a call that lacks DNA to check it against. The CDR3 runs 13 residues. Germline V gives CDR1 SGHTA, CDR2 FQGNSA.